Given below is one TCR beta chain in context. Germline V gene data show CDR1 as SQVTM and CDR2 as ANQGSEA. The CDR3 runs 14 residues. V shed 8 bases, J shed 8 bases, and the junction held 13 bases outside the gene matches. These data come from a study of blood T cell repertoires in COVID-19. The data were produced by immunoSEQ multiplex PCR, yet TCRdb's version contains in-frame clones alone and is incomplete. This sample has a few hundred thousand clones, with 80% found just once. The source is a man younger than 45 with acute COVID-19. The sequenced material came from PBMCs or T cells enriched from blood (not recorded which). The chain recombines TRBV29-1 with TRBJ2-1, with 9 bases lining up with TRBD1. The DNA for the CDR3 is TGCAGCACCGGGACAGGGCGTGTGGGCTATGAGCAGTTCTTC. Translating gives CSTGTGRVGYEQFF.